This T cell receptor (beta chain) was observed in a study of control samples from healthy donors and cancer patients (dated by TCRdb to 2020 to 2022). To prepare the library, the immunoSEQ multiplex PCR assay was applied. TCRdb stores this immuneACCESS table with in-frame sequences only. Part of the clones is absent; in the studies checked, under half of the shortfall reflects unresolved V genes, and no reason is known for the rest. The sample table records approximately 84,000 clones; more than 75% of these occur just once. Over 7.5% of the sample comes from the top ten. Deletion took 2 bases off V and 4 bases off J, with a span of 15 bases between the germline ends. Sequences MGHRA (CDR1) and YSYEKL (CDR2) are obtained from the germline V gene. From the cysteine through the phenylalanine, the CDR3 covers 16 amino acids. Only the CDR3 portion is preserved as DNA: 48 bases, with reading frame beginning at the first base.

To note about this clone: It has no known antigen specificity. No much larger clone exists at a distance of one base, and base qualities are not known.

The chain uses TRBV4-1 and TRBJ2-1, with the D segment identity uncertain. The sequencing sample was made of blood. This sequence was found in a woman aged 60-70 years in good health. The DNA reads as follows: TGCGCCAGCAGCCAACTTGACATAGTATCGTACAATGAGCAGTTCTTC. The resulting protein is CASSQLDIVSYNEQFF.